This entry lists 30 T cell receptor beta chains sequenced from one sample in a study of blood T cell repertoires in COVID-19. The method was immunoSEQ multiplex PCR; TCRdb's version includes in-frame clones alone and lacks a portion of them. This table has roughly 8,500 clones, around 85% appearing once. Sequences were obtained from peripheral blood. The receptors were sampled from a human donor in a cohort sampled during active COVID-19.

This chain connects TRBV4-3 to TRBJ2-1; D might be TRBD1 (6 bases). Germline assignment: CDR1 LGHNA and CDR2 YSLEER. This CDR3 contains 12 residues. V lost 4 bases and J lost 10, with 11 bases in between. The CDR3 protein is CASSLWGTEQFF. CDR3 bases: TGCGCCAGCAGCCTATGGGGGACAGAGCAGTTCTTC.

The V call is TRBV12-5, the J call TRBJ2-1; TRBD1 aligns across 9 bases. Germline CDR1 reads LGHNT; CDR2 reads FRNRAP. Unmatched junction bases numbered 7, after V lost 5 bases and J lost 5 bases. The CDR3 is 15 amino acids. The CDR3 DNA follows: TGTGCTAGTGGTCTCACAGGGGGCGCCGACAATGAGCAGTTCTTC. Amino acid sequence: CASGLTGGADNEQFF.

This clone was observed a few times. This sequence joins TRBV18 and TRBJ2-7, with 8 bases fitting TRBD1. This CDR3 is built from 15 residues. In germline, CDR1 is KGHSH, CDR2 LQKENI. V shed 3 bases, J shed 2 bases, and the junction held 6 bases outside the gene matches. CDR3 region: CASSPWDRTAYEQYF. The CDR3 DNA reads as TGTGCCAGCTCACCTTGGGACAGGACGGCCTACGAGCAGTACTTC.

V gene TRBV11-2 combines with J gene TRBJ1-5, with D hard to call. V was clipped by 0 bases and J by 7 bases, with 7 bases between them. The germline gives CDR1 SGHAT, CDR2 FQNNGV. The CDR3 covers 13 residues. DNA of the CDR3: TGTGCCAGCAGCTTAGATCTTAGACAGCCCCAGCATTTT. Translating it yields CASSLDLRQPQHF.

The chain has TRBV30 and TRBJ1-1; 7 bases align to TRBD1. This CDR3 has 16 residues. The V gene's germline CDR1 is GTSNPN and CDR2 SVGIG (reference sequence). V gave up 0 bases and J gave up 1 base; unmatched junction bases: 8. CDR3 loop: CAWSVGRGSWNTEAFF. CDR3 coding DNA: TGTGCCTGGAGTGTAGGCAGGGGGTCGTGGAACACTGAAGCTTTCTTT.

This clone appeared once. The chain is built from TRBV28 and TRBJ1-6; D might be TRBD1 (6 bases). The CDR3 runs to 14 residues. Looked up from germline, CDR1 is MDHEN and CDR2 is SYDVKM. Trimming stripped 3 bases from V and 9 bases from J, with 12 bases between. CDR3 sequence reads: CASSFRGDSSPLHF. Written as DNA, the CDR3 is TGTGCCAGCAGTTTCAGGGGAGATAGTTCACCCCTCCACTTT.

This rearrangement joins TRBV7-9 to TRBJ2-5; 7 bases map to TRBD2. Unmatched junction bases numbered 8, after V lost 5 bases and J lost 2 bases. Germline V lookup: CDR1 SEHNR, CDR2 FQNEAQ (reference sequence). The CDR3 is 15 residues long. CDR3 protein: CASSTGTMPQETQYF. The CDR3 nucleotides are TGTGCCAGCAGCACCGGGACTATGCCACAAGAGACCCAGTACTTC.

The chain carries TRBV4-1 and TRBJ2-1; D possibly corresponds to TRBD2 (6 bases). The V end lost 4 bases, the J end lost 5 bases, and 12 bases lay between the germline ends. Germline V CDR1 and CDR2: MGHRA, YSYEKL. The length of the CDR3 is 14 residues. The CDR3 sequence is CASSRGGKDNEQFF. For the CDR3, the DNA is TGCGCCAGCAGCCGGGGCGGGAAGGACAATGAGCAGTTCTTC.

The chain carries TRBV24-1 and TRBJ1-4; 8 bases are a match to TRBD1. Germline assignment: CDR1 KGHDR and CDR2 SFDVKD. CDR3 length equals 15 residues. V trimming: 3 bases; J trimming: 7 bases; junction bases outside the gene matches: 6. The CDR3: CATSDGGTGGEKLFF. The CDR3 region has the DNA TGTGCCACCAGTGATGGCGGGACAGGAGGTGAAAAACTGTTTTTT.

The CDR3 loop reads CASSLGYGTSGSTREQYF. Here the CDR3 DNA reads TGTGCCAGCAGCTTAGGGTATGGGACTAGCGGGAGTACCCGCGAGCAGTACTTC. V is TRBV11-2 and J is TRBJ2-7; 14 bases map to TRBD2. CDR3 length equals 18 residues. CDR1 is SGHAT, CDR2 FQNNGV, per germline. V lost 1 base, J lost 6 bases, and 11 bases stayed unmatched.

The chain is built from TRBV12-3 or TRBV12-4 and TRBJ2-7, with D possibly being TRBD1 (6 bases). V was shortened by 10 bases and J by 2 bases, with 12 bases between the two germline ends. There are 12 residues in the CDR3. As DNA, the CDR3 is TGTGCCAAACAGGGCCTCCCCTACGAGCAGTACTTC. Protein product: CAKQGLPYEQYF.

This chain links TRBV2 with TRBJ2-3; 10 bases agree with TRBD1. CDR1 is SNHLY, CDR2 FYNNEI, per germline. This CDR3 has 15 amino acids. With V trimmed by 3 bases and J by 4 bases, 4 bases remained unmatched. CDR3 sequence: CASSDRTGGPDTQYF. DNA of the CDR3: TGTGCCAGCAGTGACAGGACAGGGGGTCCAGATACGCAGTATTTT. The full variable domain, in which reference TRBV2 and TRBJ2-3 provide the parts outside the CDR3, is EPEVTQTPSHQVTQMGQEVILRCVPISNHLYFYWYRQILGQKVEFLVSFYNNEISEKSEIFDDQFSVERPDGSNFTLKIRSTKLEDSAMYFCASSDRTGGPDTQYFGPGTRLTVL.

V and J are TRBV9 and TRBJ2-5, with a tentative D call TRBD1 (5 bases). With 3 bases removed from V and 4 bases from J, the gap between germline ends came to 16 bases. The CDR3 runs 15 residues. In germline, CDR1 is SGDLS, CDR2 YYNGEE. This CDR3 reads CASSERTGRAETQYF. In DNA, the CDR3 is TGTGCCAGCAGCGAAAGAACAGGACGTGCAGAGACCCAGTACTTC.

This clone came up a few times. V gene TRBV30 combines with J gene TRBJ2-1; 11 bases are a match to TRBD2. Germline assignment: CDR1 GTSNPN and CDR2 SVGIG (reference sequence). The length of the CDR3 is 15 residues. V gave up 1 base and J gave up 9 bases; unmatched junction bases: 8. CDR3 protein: CAWSGLAGSLTEQFF. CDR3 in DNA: TGTGCCTGGAGTGGACTAGCGGGATCCCTGACTGAGCAGTTCTTC.

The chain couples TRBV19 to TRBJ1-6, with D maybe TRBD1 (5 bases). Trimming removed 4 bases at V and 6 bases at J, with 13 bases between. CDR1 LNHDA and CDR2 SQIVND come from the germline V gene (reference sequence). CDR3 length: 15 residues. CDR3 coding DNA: TGTGCCAGTAGTACGCAGGGAGCGGGTAATTCACCCCTCCACTTT. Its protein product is CASSTQGAGNSPLHF.

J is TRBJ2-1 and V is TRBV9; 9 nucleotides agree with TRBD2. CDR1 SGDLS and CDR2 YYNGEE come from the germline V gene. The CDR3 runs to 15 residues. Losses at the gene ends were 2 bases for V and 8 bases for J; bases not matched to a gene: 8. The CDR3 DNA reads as TGTGCCAGCAGCGTGACGGGACTAGCTTCCGATGAGCAGTTCTTC. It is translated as CASSVTGLASDEQFF.

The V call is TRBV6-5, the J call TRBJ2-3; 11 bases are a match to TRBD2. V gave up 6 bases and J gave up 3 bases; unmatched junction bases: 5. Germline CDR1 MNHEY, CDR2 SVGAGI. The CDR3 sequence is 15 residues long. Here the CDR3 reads CASSIRLAGTDTQYF. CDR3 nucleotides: TGTGCCAGCAGCATCCGACTAGCGGGAACAGATACGCAGTATTTT.

CDR3 protein: CASSLQGTSSYEQYF. In DNA, the CDR3 is TGTGCCAGCAGCTTACAGGGGACGAGCTCCTACGAGCAGTACTTC. The J gene is TRBJ2-7, the V gene TRBV7-8, with D possibly being TRBD1 (6 bases). Germline loops: CDR1 SGHVS, CDR2 FQNEAQ. This CDR3 has 15 amino acids. The V end was cut by 2 bases, the J end by 0 bases, with 11 bases between.

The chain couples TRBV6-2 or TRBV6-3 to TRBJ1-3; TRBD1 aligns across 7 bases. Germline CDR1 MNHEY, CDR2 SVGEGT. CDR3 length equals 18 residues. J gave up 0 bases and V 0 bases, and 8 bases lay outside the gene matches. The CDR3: CASSYSIWGQRSGNTIYF. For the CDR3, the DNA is TGTGCCAGCAGTTACTCAATCTGGGGACAGCGCTCTGGAAACACCATATATTTT.

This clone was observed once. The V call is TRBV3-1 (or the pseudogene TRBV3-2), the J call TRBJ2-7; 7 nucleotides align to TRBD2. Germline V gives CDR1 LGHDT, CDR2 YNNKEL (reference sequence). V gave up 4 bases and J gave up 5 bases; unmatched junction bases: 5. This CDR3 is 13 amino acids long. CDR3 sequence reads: CASSLTSNDEQYF. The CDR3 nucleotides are TGTGCCAGCAGCCTGACTAGCAACGACGAGCAGTACTTC.

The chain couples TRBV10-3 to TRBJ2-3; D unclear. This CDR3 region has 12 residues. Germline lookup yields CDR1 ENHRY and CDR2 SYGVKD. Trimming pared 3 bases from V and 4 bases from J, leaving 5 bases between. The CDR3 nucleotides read TGTGCCATCAGTGATCGGGCAGATACGCAGTATTTT. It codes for CAISDRADTQYF.

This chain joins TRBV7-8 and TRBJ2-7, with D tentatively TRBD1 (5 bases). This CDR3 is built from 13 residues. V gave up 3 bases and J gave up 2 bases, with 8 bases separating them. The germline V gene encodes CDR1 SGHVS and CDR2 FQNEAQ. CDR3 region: CASSFDSAYEQYF. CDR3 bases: TGTGCCAGCAGCTTTGACAGCGCCTACGAGCAGTACTTC.

The CDR3 DNA reads TGTGCCAGCAGTGGTGGCGGGAGGACCTACAATGAGCAGTTCTTC. Protein product: CASSGGGRTYNEQFF. The chain uses TRBV2 and TRBJ2-1, with 8 bases lining up with TRBD2. The CDR3 is 15 residues long. Germline V lookup: CDR1 SNHLY, CDR2 FYNNEI. Trimming took 4 bases from V and 2 from J; bases not matched to a gene: 4.

Here the CDR3 DNA reads TGCAGCGACCTGACAGGCCCTCGGGAGACCCAGTACTTC. This translates into CSDLTGPRETQYF. This chain uses TRBV29-1 with TRBJ2-5; weak D call: TRBD1 (6 bases). There are 13 residues in the CDR3. V was shortened by 7 bases and J by 5 bases, with 17 bases between the two germline ends. Germline lookup yields CDR1 SQVTM and CDR2 ANQGSEA.

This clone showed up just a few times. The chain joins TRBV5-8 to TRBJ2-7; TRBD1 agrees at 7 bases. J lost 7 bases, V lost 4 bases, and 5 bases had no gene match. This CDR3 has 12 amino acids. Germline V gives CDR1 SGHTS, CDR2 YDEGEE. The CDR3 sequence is CASSVGQEEQYF. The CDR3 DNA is TGTGCCAGCAGCGTTGGACAGGAGGAGCAGTACTTC.

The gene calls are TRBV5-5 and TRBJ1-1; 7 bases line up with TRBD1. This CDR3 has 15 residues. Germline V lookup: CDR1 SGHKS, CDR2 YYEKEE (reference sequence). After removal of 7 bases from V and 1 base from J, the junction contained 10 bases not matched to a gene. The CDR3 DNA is TGTGCCAGCTTCCACGAAGGGGGCAGGAACACTGAAGCTTTCTTT. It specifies CASFHEGGRNTEAFF.

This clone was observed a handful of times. The CDR3 bases are TGTGCCAGCAGCCAAGAACAGGGACCGTACAATGAGCAGTTCTTC. Amino acids: CASSQEQGPYNEQFF. This chain links TRBV4-2 with TRBJ2-1, with D tentatively TRBD1 (6 bases). Germline-derived CDR1 and CDR2 are LGHNA and YNFKEQ. V lost 0 bases and J 4 bases, leaving 10 bases between the germline ends. This CDR3 spans 15 amino acids.

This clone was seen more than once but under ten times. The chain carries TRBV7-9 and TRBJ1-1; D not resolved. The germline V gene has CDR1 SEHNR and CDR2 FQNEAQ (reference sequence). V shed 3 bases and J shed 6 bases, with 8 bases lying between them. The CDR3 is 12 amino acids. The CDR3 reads CASSFYPAEAFF. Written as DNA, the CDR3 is TGTGCCAGCAGCTTTTATCCGGCTGAAGCTTTCTTT.

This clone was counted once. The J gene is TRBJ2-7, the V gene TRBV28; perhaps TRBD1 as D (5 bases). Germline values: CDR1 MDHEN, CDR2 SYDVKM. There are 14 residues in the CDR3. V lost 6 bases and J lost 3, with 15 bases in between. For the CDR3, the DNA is TGTGCCAGCAGCCCAACAGGTAGCCGCTACGAGCAGTACTTC. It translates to CASSPTGSRYEQYF. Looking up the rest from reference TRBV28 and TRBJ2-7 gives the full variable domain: DVKVTQSSRYLVKRTGEKVFLECVQDMDHENMFWYRQDPGLGLRLIYFSYDVKMKEKGDIPEGYSVSREKKERFSLILESASTNQTSMYLCASSPTGSRYEQYFGPGTRLTVT.

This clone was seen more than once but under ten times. This CDR3 is CASTGQGLGYTF. The CDR3 DNA sequence: TGTGCCAGCACCGGACAGGGTCTGGGCTACACCTTC. The chain recombines TRBV6-5 with TRBJ1-2; 8 bases are a match to TRBD1. The trim removed 7 bases at V and 8 bases at J, leaving 6 bases unmatched. Germline lookup yields CDR1 MNHEY and CDR2 SVGAGI. The CDR3 covers 12 residues.